This TCR beta chain was captured in a study of cytomegalovirus exposure and HLA in healthy donors. This clone was seen more than once but under ten times. 13 Jbeta primers and 60 Vbeta primers were used for the PCR. Clones were sequenced by immunoSEQ multiplex PCR, and TCRdb holds only the in-frame ones, with some missing. The sample shows nearly 95,000 clones, 7.5% to 8.5% of them seen only once. The V gene's germline CDR1 is SGHRS and CDR2 YFSETQ. This CDR3 is built from 15 residues. Trimming left V 0 bases short and J 4 bases short, with 10 bases between. Specimen: PBMCs. The V gene is TRBV5-1, the J gene TRBJ2-2; no firm D call. This TCR came from a man between 50 and 59 years old in good health and CMV-seronegative. CDR3 DNA sequence: TGCGCCAGCAGCTTGGTACTCCCGCGCACCGGGGAGCTGTTTTTT. It yields the protein CASSLVLPRTGELFF.